These T cell receptor beta chains were read from a single sample in a study of CD8 T cells in ankylosing spondylitis. TCRdb reprocessed the 5' RACE reads via MiXCR and lists one record per CDR3 protein. Here the sample spans about 36,000 distinct CDR3 sequences, approximately 6% being singletons. The sequenced material came from blood, either unsorted or a sorted T cell fraction (not recorded which). The receptors were gathered from a male donor with ankylosing spondylitis or in good health (not recorded which). The CDR3 runs from the conserved cysteine through the conserved F or W. Fields, in order: J gene, D gene, V gene, clone size, CDR3 length, CDR3 protein, CDR3 DNA. D genes are given only for firm matches. The size entry gives how often the clone was seen (once, few, many) or a class if it is expanded.

>TRBJ2-1|TRBD2|TRBV5-8|many|15
CASSYELAGEGEQFF
TGTGCCAGCAGTTACGAACTAGCGGGCGAAGGCGAGCAGTTCTTC
>TRBJ2-6|-|TRBV5-1|many|17
CASSWRDGNSGANVLTF
TGCGCCAGCAGCTGGCGGGACGGGAACTCTGGGGCCAACGTCCTGACTTTC
>TRBJ2-3|TRBD2|TRBV15|many|17
CATSSVPLAGYTDTQYF
TGTGCCACCAGCAGCGTTCCACTAGCGGGGTACACAGATACGCAGTATTTT
>TRBJ2-3|TRBD2|TRBV11-2|many|15
CASSTLAGGTDTQYF
TGTGCCAGCAGCACGTTAGCGGGGGGCACAGATACGCAGTATTTT
>TRBJ1-2|TRBD1|TRBV7-2|many|14
CASSFTRGERGYTF
TGTGCCAGCAGCTTCACCAGGGGGGAGAGAGGCTACACCTTC
>TRBJ2-2|TRBD2|TRBV30|many|16
CAWTGRASGNTGELFF
TGTGCCTGGACAGGGAGGGCTAGCGGGAACACCGGGGAGCTGTTTTTT
>TRBJ2-3|TRBD1|TRBV7-2|many|15
CASSPRTGVMDTQYF
TGTGCCAGCAGCCCAAGGACAGGGGTGATGGATACGCAGTATTTT
>TRBJ2-1|TRBD2|TRBV7-9|many|16
CASSLFSGGIYNEQFF
TGTGCCAGCAGCTTATTTAGCGGGGGAATTTACAATGAGCAGTTCTTC
>TRBJ1-4|TRBD1|TRBV4-2|many|17
CASSQARTGDGGEKLFF
TGTGCCAGCAGCCAGGCCCGGACAGGGGACGGCGGTGAAAAACTGTTTTTT
>TRBJ2-5|TRBD2|TRBV7-1|many|15
CASSSSLAQQETQYF
TGTGCCAGCAGCTCCTCACTAGCGCAACAAGAGACCCAGTACTTC
>TRBJ2-7|-|TRBV7-8|many|15
CASSLGWGRLYEQYF
TGTGCCAGCAGCTTAGGCTGGGGACGCCTTTACGAGCAGTACTTC